The next 8 T cell receptor beta chains were all read from a single sample in a study of blood T cell repertoires in COVID-19. Generated by immunoSEQ multiplex PCR, the TCRdb table keeps only in-frame clones and is missing some. The sample holds roughly 140,000 clones; around nine tenths are singletons and the top ten take around 4.5%. Specimen: peripheral blood. The receptors derive from a woman in her thirties or forties with acute or convalescent COVID-19.

The chain links TRBV7-2 to TRBJ1-4; D possibly corresponds to TRBD1 (5 bases). Looked up from germline, CDR1 is SGHTA and CDR2 is FQGNSA. Trimming took 2 bases from V and 3 from J, leaving 10 bases between them. The length of the CDR3 is 15 residues. The CDR3 DNA follows: TGTGCCAGCAGCTTAACCGGACAAGCTAATGAAAAACTGTTTTTT. Translating gives CASSLTGQANEKLFF.

V usage is TRBV12-5 and J usage is TRBJ1-2, with 8 bases identical to TRBD1. Germline CDR1 reads LGHNT; CDR2 reads FRNRAP. J lost 8 bases, V lost 5 bases, and 13 bases had no gene match. This CDR3 has 15 residues. CDR3 DNA: TGTGCTAGTGGTCCCTCGGACAGGGCCTTGAGGGGCTACACCTTC. Its translation: CASGPSDRALRGYTF.

The chain is built from TRBV2 and TRBJ2-7; the match to TRBD2 covers 10 bases. V shed 6 bases, J shed 0 bases, and the junction held 5 bases outside the gene matches. The germline CDR1 and CDR2 sequences are SNHLY and FYNNEI. The length of the CDR3 is 15 residues. The CDR3 here is CASSYLAGASYEQYF. CDR3 DNA: TGTGCCAGCAGCTACCTAGCGGGGGCCTCCTACGAGCAGTACTTC. Using reference TRBV2 and TRBJ2-7 for the parts outside the CDR3, the full variable domain is EPEVTQTPSHQVTQMGQEVILRCVPISNHLYFYWYRQILGQKVEFLVSFYNNEISEKSEIFDDQFSVERPDGSNFTLKIRSTKLEDSAMYFCASSYLAGASYEQYFGPGTRLTVT.

This chain connects TRBV19 to TRBJ1-6; TRBD1 might be the D (5 bases). Deletions cut 2 bases from V and 4 bases from J, with 6 bases between. The CDR3 is made up of 14 amino acids. Germline V gene lookup returns CDR1 LNHDA and CDR2 SQIVND (reference sequence). CDR3 coding DNA: TGTGCCAGTAGTATACAGGGATATAATTCACCCCTCCACTTT. Protein product: CASSIQGYNSPLHF.

This sequence joins TRBV5-4 and TRBJ2-7; D gene unclear. The V and J ends lost 0 bases and 0 bases respectively, with 13 bases between them. This CDR3 is built from 16 residues. The germline CDR1 and CDR2 sequences are SGHNT and YYREEE (reference sequence). Written as DNA, the CDR3 is TGTGCCAGCAGCTTGGATCTCGGTCAAACCTCCTACGAGCAGTACTTC. Translated, it gives CASSLDLGQTSYEQYF.

V usage is TRBV5-1 and J usage is TRBJ2-7; D might be TRBD1 (6 bases). This CDR3 spans 14 amino acids. With 0 bases removed from V and 3 bases from J, the gap between germline ends came to 10 bases. CDR1 and CDR2 (germline): SGHRS, YFSETQ. DNA for the CDR3: TGCGCCAGCAGCTTGGGTGTAGGGGGCTACGAGCAGTACTTC. Its translation is CASSLGVGGYEQYF.

V usage is TRBV28 and J usage is TRBJ1-3; 10 positions match TRBD1. V was clipped by 7 bases and J by 4 bases; unmatched bases: 4. This CDR3 contains 14 residues. Germline V lookup: CDR1 MDHEN, CDR2 SYDVKM. The CDR3 sequence: CASMDRGRGNTIYF. CDR3 DNA: TGTGCCAGCATGGACAGGGGGAGGGGAAACACCATATATTTT.

The CDR3 spells CAISESWEHTEAFF. DNA for the CDR3: TGTGCCATCAGTGAGTCTTGGGAGCACACTGAAGCTTTCTTT. The chain combines TRBV10-3 with TRBJ1-1; D gene uncertain. CDR1 and CDR2 from the germline V gene are ENHRY and SYGVKD. The CDR3 is 14 amino acids. The V gene lost 0 bases and the J gene lost 3 bases, with 8 bases spanning the gap.